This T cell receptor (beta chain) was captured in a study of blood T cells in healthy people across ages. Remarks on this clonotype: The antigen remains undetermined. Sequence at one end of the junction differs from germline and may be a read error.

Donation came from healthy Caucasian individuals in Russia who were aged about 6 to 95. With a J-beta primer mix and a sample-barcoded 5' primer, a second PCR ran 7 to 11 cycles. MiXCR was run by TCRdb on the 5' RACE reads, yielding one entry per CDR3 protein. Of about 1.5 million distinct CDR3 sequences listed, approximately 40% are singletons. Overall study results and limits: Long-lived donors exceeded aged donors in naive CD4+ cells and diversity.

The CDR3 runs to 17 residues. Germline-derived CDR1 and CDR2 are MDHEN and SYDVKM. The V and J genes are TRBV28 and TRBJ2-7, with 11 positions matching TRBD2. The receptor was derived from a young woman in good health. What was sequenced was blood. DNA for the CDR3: TGTGCCAGCAGTTTAGCTCCGGGACTAGCGGACCTCTACGAGCTGTACTTC. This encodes CASSLAPGLADLYELYF.